This TCR beta chain was retrieved from a study of blood T cell repertoires in COVID-19. Germline V gene data show CDR1 as KGHDR and CDR2 as SFDVKD. Trimming removed 1 base from V and 2 bases from J; junction bases left unmatched: 3. The CDR3 spans 16 residues. Here immunoSEQ multiplex PCR was the method, and the copy in TCRdb shows in-frame clones only, minus some. Counted here are roughly 270,000 clones, 80% to 85% occurring once; the ten biggest clones make up 5%. Sequences were obtained from PBMCs or T cells enriched from blood (not recorded which). This clonotype originated in a man aged 40-55 years who had been exposed to COVID-19. The chain uses TRBV24-1 and TRBJ2-3, with 9 bases fitting TRBD2. The CDR3 loop reads CATSDFLAGTTDTQYF. The CDR3 bases are TGTGCCACCAGTGATTTCCTAGCGGGAACCACAGATACGCAGTATTTT.